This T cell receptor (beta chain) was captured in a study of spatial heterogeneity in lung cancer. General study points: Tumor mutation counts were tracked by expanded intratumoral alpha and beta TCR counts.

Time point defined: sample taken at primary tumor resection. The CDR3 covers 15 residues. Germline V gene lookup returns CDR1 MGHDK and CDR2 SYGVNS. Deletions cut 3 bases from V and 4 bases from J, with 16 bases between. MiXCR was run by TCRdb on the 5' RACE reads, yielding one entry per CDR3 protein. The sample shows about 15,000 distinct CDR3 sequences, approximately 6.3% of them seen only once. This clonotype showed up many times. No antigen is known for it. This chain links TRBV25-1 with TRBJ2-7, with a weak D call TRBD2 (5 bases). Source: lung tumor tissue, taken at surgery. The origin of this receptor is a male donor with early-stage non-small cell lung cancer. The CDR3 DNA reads TGTGCCAGCAGTGACTCTCTGGAGGATGATTACGAGCAGTACTTC. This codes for CASSDSLEDDYEQYF.